The text below deals with one T cell receptor beta chain. This sample was taken from a study of radiation and T cells in renal cell carcinoma. Time point described: blood 2 weeks post-SBRT. The treatment is: 15 Gy SBRT to primary tumor, nephrectomy 4 weeks later. TCRdb's table, derived via immunoSEQ multiplex PCR, lists solely in-frame clones and lacks some. The table lists some 80,000 clones, 65% to 90% of them singletons, with approximately 22% in the top ten. The material was blood, obtained from a patient whose treatment included radiotherapy and nephrectomy. This TCR was recovered from a woman aged 45 to 65 with renal cell carcinoma.

The CDR3 DNA reads TGTGCCAGCAGCTCCCGCGGGGGTAGCTCCTACAATGAGCAGTTCTTC. Its protein is CASSSRGGSSYNEQFF. The V call is TRBV5-4, the J call TRBJ2-1; 7 bases are a match to TRBD2. The J segment lost 0 bases and the V segment lost 3 bases, leaving 6 bases of the junction unmatched. The CDR3 totals 16 residues. CDR1 SGHNT and CDR2 YYREEE come from the germline V gene (reference sequence). Filled out from reference TRBV5-4 and TRBJ2-1, the complete variable domain reads ETGVTQSPTHLIKTRGQQVTLRCSSQSGHNTVSWYQQALGQGPQFIFQYYREEENGRGNFPPRFSGLQFPNYSSELNVNALELDDSALYLCASSSRGGSSYNEQFFGPGTRLTVL.